This T cell receptor beta chain stems from a study of a mutant IDH1 vaccine in newly diagnosed glioma (dated by TCRdb to the early 2020s). About the investigation overall: Eight vaccinations were administered to patients in weeks 1, 3, 5, 7, 11, 15, 19 and 23, corresponding to visits V03 through V10. Longitudinal TCRB deep sequencing was done for 25 treated patients, wherever samples were available for exploratory analyses. Peripheral blood samples were drawn at six visits, namely V03 (baseline), V05, V07, V10, V12 and V13. Of the approximately 35 treated patients, about 62% were male and about 38% were female, and the mean age was approximately 40 years. Vaccination was initiated 4-6 weeks after radiotherapy alone, or concurrently with temozolomide cycles in the chemotherapy-containing groups. Prior to enrollment, standard therapy consisting of radiotherapy alone, temozolomide alone, or radiochemotherapy with temozolomide had been administered to patients, with the combination being received by most patients. Overall results and qualifications from the work: According to the authors, sample limitations meant that analyses of patient blood samples could not be reproduced. Vaccine-induced immune responses across multiple MHC alleles were detected in 90% to 95% of patients. No apparent relationship was observed between pseudoprogression and alterations in the top peripheral T cell clonotypes detected by TCRB sequencing. PBMC samples for TCRB deep sequencing were selected based on availability.

V is clipped by 5 bases and J by 6 bases, and the sequence between their germline boundaries is 11 bases long. From a lookup of the germline V gene (reference sequence), CDR1 and CDR2 are SGHKS and YYEKEE. The CDR3 measures 12 amino acids from cysteine to phenylalanine. The DNA shown is the 36-base CDR3, in frame from base 1. The method behind the library was the immunoSEQ multiplex PCR assay. Rearranged TCR beta chain sequences were amplified using the hsTCRB Kit according to the manufacturer's protocol. An Illumina MiSeq was used to sequence the TCRB libraries. The authors' pipeline ran thus. The kit vendor's proprietary platform handled demultiplexing, trimming and gene mapping. Here the immuneACCESS table is served through TCRdb, limited to in-frame sequences with V and J called. Missing clones are a known gap in these copies; in checked studies unresolved V genes cover under half, and the rest lacks a known reason. V and J calls and clone size are copied from that table; D and trimming were computed from the DNA. The sample contains about 130,000 clones, about four fifths of them found a single time. In total, the top ten clones hold 5.5% of the sample.

Sample time point, as interpreted from the label and publication: week 11, during vaccination. Every vaccine dose consisted of 300 ug of a 20-mer mutant IDH1 peptide in Montanide, administered subcutaneously together with topical imiquimod. All donors had newly diagnosed IDH1-mutant astrocytomas of WHO grade 3 or 4 that showed loss of nuclear ATRX. The samples were drawn from NOA16, a multicentre, single-arm, open-label phase I trial in Germany that tested a mutant IDH1 peptide vaccine in humans for the first time. Genomic DNA for TCRB sequencing was extracted from EDTA blood using the DNeasy Blood and Tissue Kit. This clone has just a few counts. It has no known antigen specificity. No base-level quality is on record; no much larger clone is a single base apart.

Sequencing used PBMCs, obtained from a glioma patient whose treatment included an IDH1 peptide vaccine. In this chain, TRBV5-5 is recombined with TRBJ1-1; the D gene assignment is ambiguous. The sequence was obtained from a middle-aged man with glioma. The nucleotide sequence is TGTGCCAGCAGTCAAACGTCAGCTGAAGCTTTCTTT. Its protein reads: CASSQTSAEAFF.